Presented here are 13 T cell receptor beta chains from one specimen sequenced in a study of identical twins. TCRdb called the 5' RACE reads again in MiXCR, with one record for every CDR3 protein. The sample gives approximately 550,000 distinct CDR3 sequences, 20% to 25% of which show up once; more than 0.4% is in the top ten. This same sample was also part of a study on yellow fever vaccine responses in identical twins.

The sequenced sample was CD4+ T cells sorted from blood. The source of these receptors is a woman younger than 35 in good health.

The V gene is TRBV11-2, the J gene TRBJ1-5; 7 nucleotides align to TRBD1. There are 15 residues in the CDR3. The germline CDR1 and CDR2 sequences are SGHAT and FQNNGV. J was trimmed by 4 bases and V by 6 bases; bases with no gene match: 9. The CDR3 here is CASSKEGTANQPQHF. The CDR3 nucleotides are TGTGCCAGCAGTAAAGAAGGGACAGCTAATCAGCCCCAGCATTTT.

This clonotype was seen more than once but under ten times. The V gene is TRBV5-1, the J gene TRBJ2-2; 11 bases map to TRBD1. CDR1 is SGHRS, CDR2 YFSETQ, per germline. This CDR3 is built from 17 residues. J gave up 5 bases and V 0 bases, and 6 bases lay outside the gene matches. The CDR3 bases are TGCGCCAGCAGCTTGGACGGACAGGGGGCGCGGACCGGGGAGCTGTTTTTT. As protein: CASSLDGQGARTGELFF.

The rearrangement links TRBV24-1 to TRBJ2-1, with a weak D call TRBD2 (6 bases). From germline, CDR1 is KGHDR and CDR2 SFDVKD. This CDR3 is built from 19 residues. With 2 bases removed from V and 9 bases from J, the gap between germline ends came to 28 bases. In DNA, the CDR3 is TGTGCCACCAGTGATTCAACGGGAGTGGGAGTATTGGGGATGAGTGAGCAGTTCTTC. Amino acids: CATSDSTGVGVLGMSEQFF.

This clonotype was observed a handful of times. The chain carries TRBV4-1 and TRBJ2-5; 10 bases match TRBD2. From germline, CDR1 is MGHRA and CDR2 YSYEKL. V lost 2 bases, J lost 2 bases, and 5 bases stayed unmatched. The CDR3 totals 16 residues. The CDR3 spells CASSQMGTSVQETQYF. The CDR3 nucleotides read TGCGCCAGCAGCCAAATGGGGACTAGCGTTCAAGAGACCCAGTACTTC.

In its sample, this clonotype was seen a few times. The chain's CDR3 is CASLSQSNTGELFF. The CDR3 DNA reads TGTGCCAGCCTCTCCCAATCGAACACCGGGGAGCTGTTTTTT. The V gene is TRBV12-3 or TRBV12-4, the J gene TRBJ2-2; the D is unclear. The CDR3 contains 14 residues. Trimming removed 8 bases at V and 0 bases at J, with 10 bases between.

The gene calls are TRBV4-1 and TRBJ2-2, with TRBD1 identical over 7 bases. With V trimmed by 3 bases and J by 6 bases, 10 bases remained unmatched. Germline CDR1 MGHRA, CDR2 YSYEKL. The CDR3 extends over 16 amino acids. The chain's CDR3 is CASSQPRQGSAGELFF. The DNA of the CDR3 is TGCGCCAGCAGCCAGCCCCGACAGGGTTCGGCCGGGGAGCTGTTTTTT.

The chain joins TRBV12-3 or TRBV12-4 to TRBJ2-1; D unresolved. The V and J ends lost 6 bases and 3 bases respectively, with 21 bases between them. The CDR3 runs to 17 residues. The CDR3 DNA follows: TGTGCCAGCAGACCCCCCGCGGCCCGTGACTTCTACAATGAGCAGTTCTTC. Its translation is CASRPPAARDFYNEQFF.

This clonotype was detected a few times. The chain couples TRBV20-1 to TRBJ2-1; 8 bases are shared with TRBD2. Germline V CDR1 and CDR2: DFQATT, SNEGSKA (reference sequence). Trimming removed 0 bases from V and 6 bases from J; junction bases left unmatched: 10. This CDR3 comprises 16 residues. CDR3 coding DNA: TGCAGTGCTAGAGATCGATCGCCAGCGGGAGTCAATGAGCAGTTCTTC. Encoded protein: CSARDRSPAGVNEQFF.

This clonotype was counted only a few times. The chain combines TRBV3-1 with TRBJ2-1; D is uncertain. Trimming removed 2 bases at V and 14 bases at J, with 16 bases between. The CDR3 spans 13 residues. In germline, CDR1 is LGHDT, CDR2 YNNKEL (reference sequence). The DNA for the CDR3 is TGTGCCAGCAGCCAAACCCCCTTGGACCGAAAGTTCTTC. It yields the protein CASSQTPLDRKFF.

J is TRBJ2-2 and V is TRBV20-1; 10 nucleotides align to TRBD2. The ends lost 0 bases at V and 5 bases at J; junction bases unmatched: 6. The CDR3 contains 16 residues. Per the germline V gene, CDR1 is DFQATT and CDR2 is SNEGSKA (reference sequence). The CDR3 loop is CSARDPAGGPTGELFF. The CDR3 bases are TGCAGTGCTAGAGATCCAGCGGGGGGGCCTACCGGGGAGCTGTTTTTT.

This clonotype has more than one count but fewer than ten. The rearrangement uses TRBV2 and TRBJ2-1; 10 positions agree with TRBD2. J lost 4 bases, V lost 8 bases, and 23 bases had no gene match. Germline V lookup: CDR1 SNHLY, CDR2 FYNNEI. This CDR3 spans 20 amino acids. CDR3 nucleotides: TGTGCCAGCGCCCCGTTGCCCTCGGGGACTAGCGATGGAACTTACAATGAGCAGTTCTTC. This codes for CASAPLPSGTSDGTYNEQFF.

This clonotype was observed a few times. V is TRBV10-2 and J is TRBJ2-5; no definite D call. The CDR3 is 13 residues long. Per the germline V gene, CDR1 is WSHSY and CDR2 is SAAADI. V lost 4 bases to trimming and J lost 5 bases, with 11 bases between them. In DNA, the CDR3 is TGCGCCAGCAGTGGGTGGGCGCAGGAGACCCAGTACTTC. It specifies CASSGWAQETQYF.

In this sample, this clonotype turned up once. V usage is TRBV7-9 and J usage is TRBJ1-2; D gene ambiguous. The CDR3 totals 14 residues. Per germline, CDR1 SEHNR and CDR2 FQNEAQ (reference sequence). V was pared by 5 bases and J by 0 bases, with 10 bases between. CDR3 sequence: CASSLGASNYGYTF. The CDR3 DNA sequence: TGTGCCAGCAGCCTAGGAGCCTCTAACTATGGCTACACCTTC.